This T cell receptor beta chain was obtained from a study of blood T cell repertoires in COVID-19. Study in general: Specimens from acute and convalescent COVID-19 originated in the United States, Italy and Spain.

Concerning this clone: The identical CDR3 is also encoded by other nucleotide sequences in the sample.

Per the authors' pipeline: Nucleated cell number was recorded as an estimate derived from reference gene primer amplification. TCRdb's copy holds only in-frame clones and misses some; the assay was immunoSEQ multiplex PCR. For V, J and clone size, that table is used; D and trimming come from the DNA. The table lists over 150,000 clones, around 78% of them singletons, with around 1.7% in the top ten. This sequence was found in a man older than 75 with acute or convalescent COVID-19. Sequenced sample: peripheral blood.

CDR3 DNA sequence: TGTGCCAGTACCCGGGACACTGGAAACACCATATATTTT. This translates into CASTRDTGNTIYF. The rearrangement joins TRBV19 to TRBJ1-3, with D possibly TRBD1 on 6 matching bases. The V gene lost 7 bases and the J gene lost 2 bases, with 9 bases spanning the gap. CDR1 is LNHDA and CDR2 is SQIVND in the germline V gene (reference sequence). CDR3 length: 13 amino acids.